This T cell receptor (beta chain) originates from a study of cytomegalovirus exposure and HLA in healthy donors. For the study at large: Findings of an earlier analysis included 117 million unique TCR beta sequences from 200 million or so T cells. Overall study results and limits: Association of fewer than 20,000 TCR beta sequences with HLA alleles was found at 0.05 false discovery rate in a later analysis. Specific recognition of CMV antigens was confirmed in vitro for a few chains (all CMV-associated). Cytomegalovirus status was reportedly diagnosed by the classifier with high sensitivity and specificity.

On this clone itself: Its antigen is unidentified. The junction departs from the called germline gene at one end, perhaps through a read error. Other DNA sequences in this sample translate to the same CDR3.

Vbeta (60) and Jbeta (13) primers were used in the PCR. Method: immunoSEQ multiplex PCR; TCRdb's copy keeps in-frame clones and lacks some. This sample has 90,000 to 110,000 clones; 73% occur once, and the top ten carry around 8%. The CDR3 runs 16 residues. CDR1 and CDR2 from the germline V gene are SGHDT and YYEEEE. This clonotype was sampled from a man aged 35 to 55 in good health and CMV-seronegative. What was sequenced was PBMCs. The chain combines TRBV5-6 with TRBJ2-3, with 9 bases matching TRBD1. CDR3 in amino acids: CASSLVPGQGTDTQYF. The CDR3 DNA is TGCGCCAGCAGCTTGGTTCCGGGACAGGGAACAGATACGCAGTATTTT.